The clone carrying this T cell receptor (beta chain) was counted between two and nine times. Its antigen is still unknown. This entry is derived from a study of cytomegalovirus exposure and HLA in healthy donors. Germline CDR1 SGHNT, CDR2 YENEEA. This CDR3 is built from 16 residues. Trimming cost V 5 bases and J 2 bases; bases outside gene matches: 10. The study's findings and limits: The authors excluded some V segments, including TRBV6-2 and TRBV6-3, as indistinguishable. For TCR beta chains, V- and J-gene trimming was later linked to a missense DCLRE1C variant.

PCR involved 60 Vbeta and 13 Jbeta primers. TCRdb's copy holds only in-frame clones and misses some; the assay was immunoSEQ multiplex PCR. The sample carries 170,000 or so clones, around 82% recorded once. Sample: PBMCs. The chain links TRBV11-3 to TRBJ2-3, with 7 bases identical to TRBD2. The receptor comes from a man between 60 and 75 years old in good health and CMV-seronegative. CDR3 protein: CASSRGSGANTDTQYF. Written as DNA, the CDR3 is TGTGCCAGCAGCCGAGGGAGCGGGGCGAACACAGATACGCAGTATTTT.